The clone carrying this T cell receptor (beta chain) was counted a few times. This sample is drawn from a study of cytotoxic CD8 clonotypes in ibrutinib-treated CLL. Assay: immunoSEQ multiplex PCR; the TCRdb copy retains only in-frame clones and omits some. The sample gives 110,000 to 150,000 clones, about 76% of which show up once; about 5% is in the top ten. In germline, CDR1 is MNHEY, CDR2 SMNVEV (reference sequence). This CDR3 has 14 amino acids. Trimming left V 4 bases short and J 5 bases short, with 14 bases between. The sample consisted of PBMCs, taken after 24 months of ibrutinib treatment. The TCR sequence derives from a human donor with chronic lymphocytic leukemia. The chain has TRBV27 and TRBJ1-2; D not resolved. The chain's CDR3 is CASSSPGRTYGYTF. CDR3 DNA: TGTGCCAGCAGTTCCCCCGGACGGACTTATGGCTACACCTTC.